These 22 T cell receptor beta chains came from one sample sequenced in a study of radiotherapy plus CTLA-4 blockade in lung cancer. This table comes from immunoSEQ multiplex PCR, and its TCRdb copy is limited to in-frame clones, with some not included. In the table there are 80,000 to 95,000 clones, roughly four fifths of which are singletons. The sequenced sample was peripheral blood, obtained from a patient treated with radiotherapy plus ipilimumab. Receptors originate from a human donor with non-small cell lung cancer that progressed on radiotherapy plus ipilimumab.

This clone was observed a handful of times. The chain combines TRBV5-1 with TRBJ2-1; D possibly corresponds to TRBD2 (6 bases). Germline V lookup: CDR1 SGHRS, CDR2 YFSETQ. The CDR3 has 12 amino acids. Trimming removed 4 bases from V and 12 bases from J, with 14 bases in between. CDR3 sequence reads: CASSEGLEGQFF. In DNA, the CDR3 is TGCGCCAGCAGCGAGGGACTGGAAGGGCAGTTCTTC. The entire variable domain, with the rest obtained from reference TRBV5-1 and TRBJ2-1, is as follows: KAGVTQTPRYLIKTRGQQVTLSCSPISGHRSVSWYQQTPGQGLQFLFEYFSETQRNKGNFPGRFSGRQFSNSRSEMNVSTLELGDSALYLCASSEGLEGQFFGPGTRLTVL.

The count of this clone is one. The rearrangement links TRBV6-1 to TRBJ2-1; D possibly corresponds to TRBD2 (5 bases). CDR1 is MNHNS and CDR2 is SASEGT in the germline V gene. The CDR3 is 15 residues long. The V end was cut by 6 bases, the J end by 6 bases, with 18 bases between. This CDR3 is CASRARSGDPNEQFF. The CDR3 region has the DNA TGTGCCAGCAGGGCCCGGAGCGGAGACCCCAATGAGCAGTTCTTC.

This chain connects TRBV28 to TRBJ2-7; the D gene is possibly TRBD2 (6 bases). Germline CDR1 and CDR2: MDHEN and SYDVKM. This CDR3 contains 15 residues. V was trimmed by 8 bases and J by 3 bases, leaving 20 bases between them. Here the CDR3 DNA reads TGTGCCAGCGCGAGGGACTCCGGGGCCCTCTACGAGCAGTACTTC. Its translation is CASARDSGALYEQYF.

J is TRBJ2-2 and V is TRBV7-3; D unresolved. The CDR3 covers 14 residues. Germline CDR1 reads SGHTA; CDR2 reads FQGTGA. Trimming shortened V by 1 base and J by 6 bases, and 9 bases separated the two germline ends. CDR3 DNA sequence: TGTGCCAGCAGCTTAAGATTCGGAGCCGGGGAGCTGTTTTTT. This codes for CASSLRFGAGELFF. The whole variable domain, remainder taken from reference TRBV7-3 and TRBJ2-2, is GAGVSQTPSNKVTEKGKYVELRCDPISGHTALYWYRQSLGQGPEFLIYFQGTGAADDSGLPNDRFFAVRPEGSVSTLKIQRTERGDSAVYLCASSLRFGAGELFFGEGSRLTVL.

Here the CDR3 reads CASLGREGLYEQFF. The CDR3 DNA is TGTGCCAGCCTGGGGCGGGAGGGCCTCTATGAGCAGTTCTTC. This chain joins TRBV7-3 and TRBJ2-1; TRBD2 matches at 9 bases. The trim removed 8 bases at V and 8 bases at J, leaving 10 bases unmatched. The V gene's germline CDR1 is SGHTA and CDR2 FQGTGA. CDR3 size: 14 residues.

On this clone itself: Different DNA sequences within this sample yield the same CDR3. This chain connects TRBV25-1 to TRBJ2-1; the match to TRBD2 covers 12 bases. V lost 6 bases to trimming and J lost 8 bases; unmatched junction nucleotides: 2. CDR1 and CDR2 (germline): MGHDK, SYGVNS. The length of the CDR3 is 13 residues. DNA of the CDR3: TGTGCCAGCAGGACTAGCGGGAGTTATGAGCAGTTCTTC. It is translated as CASRTSGSYEQFF.

This chain connects TRBV6-5 to TRBJ1-1; D perhaps matches TRBD1 (5 bases). V lost 4 bases, J lost 4 bases, and 10 bases lay in between. Germline CDR1 MNHEY, CDR2 SVGAGI. The CDR3 is 13 residues long. The CDR3 region has the DNA TGTGCCAGCAGTTTTCCCGGGACCACTGAAGCTTTCTTT. It yields the protein CASSFPGTTEAFF.

The chain links TRBV9 to TRBJ2-7, with D perhaps given as TRBD1 or TRBD2 (5 bases each). V lost 4 bases, J lost 2 bases, and 13 bases lay in between. CDR1 SGDLS and CDR2 YYNGEE come from the germline V gene. The CDR3 contains 14 residues. The DNA for the CDR3 is TGTGCCAGCAGCCGTACTGGGGGAACCTACGAGCAGTACTTC. This sequence encodes CASSRTGGTYEQYF.

V is TRBV7-9 and J is TRBJ1-1, with D hard to call. From germline, CDR1 is SEHNR and CDR2 FQNEAQ (reference sequence). V dropped 4 bases and J dropped 0 bases, with 6 bases sitting between them. This CDR3 is built from 13 residues. DNA of the CDR3: TGTGCCAGCAGCTACCACATGAACACTGAAGCTTTCTTT. It translates to CASSYHMNTEAFF.

This clone was observed once. J is TRBJ1-1 and V is TRBV6-6; 7 nucleotides align to TRBD1. There are 14 residues in the CDR3. J was trimmed by 3 bases and V by 2 bases; bases with no gene match: 3. From germline, CDR1 is MNHNY and CDR2 SVGAGI (reference sequence). The CDR3 here is CASSYDRAHTEAFF. CDR3 DNA sequence: TGTGCCAGCAGTTACGACAGGGCCCACACTGAAGCTTTCTTT.

J is TRBJ1-4 and V is TRBV9, with 9 bases identical to TRBD1. Germline values: CDR1 SGDLS, CDR2 YYNGEE. The V gene end was trimmed by 4 bases and the J gene end by 6 bases; junction bases not matched to a gene: 7. CDR3 length: 15 amino acids. CDR3 residues: CASSLTGQGDEKLFF. The CDR3, as DNA: TGTGCCAGCAGCTTAACGGGACAGGGAGATGAAAAACTGTTTTTT.

The V call is TRBV2, the J call TRBJ1-5; D unresolved. Per the germline V gene, CDR1 is SNHLY and CDR2 is FYNNEI. Trimming shortened V by 6 bases and J by 1 base, and 13 bases separated the two germline ends. The CDR3 has 15 residues. The CDR3, as DNA: TGTGCCAGCAGGACGGAGGGTGGGAGCAATCAGCCCCAGCATTTT. Translation gives CASRTEGGSNQPQHF.

The chain combines TRBV4-1 with TRBJ2-1, with 10 nucleotides matching TRBD2. With V trimmed by 1 base and J by 0 bases, 6 bases remained unmatched. This CDR3 has 18 residues. The germline V gene has CDR1 MGHRA and CDR2 YSYEKL. CDR3 loop: CASSQVAGGPSSYNEQFF. The CDR3 DNA sequence: TGCGCCAGCAGCCAAGTAGCGGGGGGCCCTAGCTCCTACAATGAGCAGTTCTTC.

The CDR3 here is CASSFWAVDSNQPQHF. The CDR3 bases are TGTGCCAGCAGTTTCTGGGCAGTTGATAGCAATCAGCCCCAGCATTTT. J is TRBJ1-5 and V is TRBV28; D unclear. This CDR3 is 16 amino acids long. V lost 3 bases, J lost 0 bases, and 12 bases lay in between. CDR1 and CDR2 (germline): MDHEN, SYDVKM.

V is TRBV25-1 and J is TRBJ2-1, with D possibly TRBD2 on 6 matching bases. Germline CDR1 is MGHDK and CDR2 is SYGVNS. The CDR3 spans 11 residues. Trimming cost V 10 bases and J 10 bases, with 14 bases left between them. The CDR3, as DNA: TGTGCCACCGAGGCGGGGTGGGAGCAGTTCTTC. Its translation is CATEAGWEQFF.

The chain couples TRBV5-4 to TRBJ1-2; 9 positions match TRBD1. The CDR3 contains 14 residues. The trim removed 5 bases at V and 8 bases at J, leaving 10 bases unmatched. In germline, CDR1 is SGHNT, CDR2 YYREEE (reference sequence). The CDR3 DNA is TGTGCCAGCAGTCGGACAGGGGCCCTTTCCGGCTACACCTTC. Translation: CASSRTGALSGYTF.

J is TRBJ2-1 and V is TRBV14; TRBD1 or TRBD2 may be the D gene (6 bases each). The germline gives CDR1 SGHDN, CDR2 FVKESK. The V end lost 1 base, the J end lost 8 bases, and 12 bases lay between the germline ends. The CDR3 sequence is 14 residues long. The CDR3 region is CASSQAFGGYEQFF. CDR3 bases: TGTGCCAGCAGCCAAGCTTTCGGGGGCTATGAGCAGTTCTTC.

V gene TRBV10-3 combines with J gene TRBJ1-4; TRBD1 agrees at 7 bases. This CDR3 is built from 14 residues. The germline V gene has CDR1 ENHRY and CDR2 SYGVKD. The V gene end was trimmed by 2 bases and the J gene end by 7 bases; junction bases not matched to a gene: 4. The CDR3 region has the DNA TGTGCCATCAGTGAGCCGACAGGGTTTGAAAAACTGTTTTTT. Translation: CAISEPTGFEKLFF.

In nucleotides, the CDR3 is TGTGCCAGCAGTCCTCTAGCTGTACAAGAGACCCAGTACTTC. It is translated as CASSPLAVQETQYF. The chain uses TRBV28 and TRBJ2-5; possibly TRBD2 for D (5 bases). Trimming cost V 5 bases and J 2 bases, with 12 bases left between them. The CDR3 covers 14 residues. Germline loops: CDR1 MDHEN, CDR2 SYDVKM.

The rearrangement uses TRBV5-4 and TRBJ2-1, with D possibly matching TRBD2 (6 bases). The CDR3 contains 14 residues. CDR1 is SGHNT, CDR2 YYREEE, per germline (reference sequence). Trimming took off 0 bases at V and 6 bases at J, with 10 bases between the two ends. This chain's CDR3 is CASSLGLVVNEQFF. In nucleotides, the CDR3 is TGTGCCAGCAGCTTGGGACTAGTTGTCAATGAGCAGTTCTTC.

The chain has TRBV5-1 and TRBJ2-4; TRBD1 matches at 9 bases. CDR3 length equals 19 residues. The junction had 10 bases not matched to a gene; V was cut back by 0 bases and J by 0 bases. Germline loops: CDR1 SGHRS, CDR2 YFSETQ. In nucleotides, the CDR3 is TGCGCCAGCAGCTTGGCCATGGGACAGGGTGCGTTAGCCAAAAACATTCAGTACTTC. Its translation: CASSLAMGQGALAKNIQYF.

This chain joins TRBV28 and TRBJ2-3, with D maybe TRBD2 (5 bases). The V and J ends lost 3 bases and 5 bases respectively, with 15 bases between them. CDR1 and CDR2 (germline): MDHEN, SYDVKM. This CDR3 has 15 amino acids. CDR3 region: CASSLVGLRKDTQYF. The CDR3 region has the DNA TGTGCCAGCAGTTTGGTAGGACTGAGAAAAGATACGCAGTATTTT.